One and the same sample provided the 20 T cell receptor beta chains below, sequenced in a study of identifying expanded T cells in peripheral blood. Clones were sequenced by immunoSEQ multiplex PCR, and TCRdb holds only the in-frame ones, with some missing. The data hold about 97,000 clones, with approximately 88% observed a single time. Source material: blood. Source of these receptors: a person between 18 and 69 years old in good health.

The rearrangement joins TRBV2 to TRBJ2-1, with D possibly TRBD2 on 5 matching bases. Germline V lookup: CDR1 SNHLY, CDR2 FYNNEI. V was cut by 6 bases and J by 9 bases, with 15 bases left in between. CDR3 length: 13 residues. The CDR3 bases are TGTGCCAGCAGGAGGGTGATAGCAGGTGAGCAGTTCTTC. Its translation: CASRRVIAGEQFF.

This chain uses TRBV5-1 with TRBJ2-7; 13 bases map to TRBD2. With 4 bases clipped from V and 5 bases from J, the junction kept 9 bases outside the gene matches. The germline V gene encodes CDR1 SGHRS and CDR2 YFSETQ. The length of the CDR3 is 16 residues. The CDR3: CASSRRTSGRINEQYF. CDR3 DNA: TGCGCCAGCAGCCGAAGGACTAGCGGGAGAATCAACGAGCAGTACTTC.

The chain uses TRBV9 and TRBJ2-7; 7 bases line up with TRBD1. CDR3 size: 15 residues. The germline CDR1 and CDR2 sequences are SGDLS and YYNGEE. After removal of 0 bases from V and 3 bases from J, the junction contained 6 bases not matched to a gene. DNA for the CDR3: TGTGCCAGCAGCGTAGCTGGAACAGGGGTCTACGAGCAGTACTTC. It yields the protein CASSVAGTGVYEQYF.

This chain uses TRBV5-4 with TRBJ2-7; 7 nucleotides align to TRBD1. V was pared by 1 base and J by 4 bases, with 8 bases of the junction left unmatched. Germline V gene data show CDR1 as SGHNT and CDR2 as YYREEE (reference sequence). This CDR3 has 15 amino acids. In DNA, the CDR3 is TGTGCCAGCAGCTTGTCCGGGACAGCATATTACGAGCAGTACTTC. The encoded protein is CASSLSGTAYYEQYF.

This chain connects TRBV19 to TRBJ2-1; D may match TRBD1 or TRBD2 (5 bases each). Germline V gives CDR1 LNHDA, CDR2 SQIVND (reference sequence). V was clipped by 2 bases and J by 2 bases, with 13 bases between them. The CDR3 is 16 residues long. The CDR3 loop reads CASSITGTRTYNEQFF. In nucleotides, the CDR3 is TGTGCCAGTAGTATAACCGGGACGCGAACCTACAATGAGCAGTTCTTC.

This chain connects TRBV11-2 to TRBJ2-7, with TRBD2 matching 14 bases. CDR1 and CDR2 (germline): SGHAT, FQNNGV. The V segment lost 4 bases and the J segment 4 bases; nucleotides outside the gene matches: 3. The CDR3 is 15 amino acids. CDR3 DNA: TGTGCCAGCAGCTCGACTAGCGGGAGGGTGTACGAGCAGTACTTC. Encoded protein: CASSSTSGRVYEQYF.

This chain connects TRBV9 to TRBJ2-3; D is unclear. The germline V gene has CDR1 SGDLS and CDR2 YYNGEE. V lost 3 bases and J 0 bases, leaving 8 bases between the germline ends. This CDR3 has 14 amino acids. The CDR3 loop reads CASSARESTDTQYF. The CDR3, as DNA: TGTGCCAGCAGCGCACGCGAAAGCACAGATACGCAGTATTTT.

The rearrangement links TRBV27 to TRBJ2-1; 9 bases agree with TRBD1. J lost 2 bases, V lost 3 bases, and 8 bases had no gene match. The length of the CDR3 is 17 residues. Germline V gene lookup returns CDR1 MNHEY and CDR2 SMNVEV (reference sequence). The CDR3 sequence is CASSFNSDRGAYNEQFF. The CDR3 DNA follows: TGTGCCAGCAGTTTCAACTCCGACAGGGGGGCCTACAATGAGCAGTTCTTC.

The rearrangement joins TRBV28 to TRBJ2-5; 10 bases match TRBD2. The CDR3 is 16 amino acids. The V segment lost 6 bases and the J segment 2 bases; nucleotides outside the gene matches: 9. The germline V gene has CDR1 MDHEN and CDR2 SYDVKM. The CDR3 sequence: CASSSPGLAAQETQYF. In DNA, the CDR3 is TGTGCCAGCAGCTCGCCTGGACTAGCGGCACAAGAGACCCAGTACTTC.

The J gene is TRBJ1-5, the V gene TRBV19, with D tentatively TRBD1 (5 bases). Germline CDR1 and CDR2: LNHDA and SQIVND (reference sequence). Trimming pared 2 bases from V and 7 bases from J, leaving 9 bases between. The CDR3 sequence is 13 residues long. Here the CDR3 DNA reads TGTGCCAGTAGTATACAGGGTGGGCAGCCCCAGCATTTT. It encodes CASSIQGGQPQHF. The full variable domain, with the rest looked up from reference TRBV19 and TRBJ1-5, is DGGITQSPKYLFRKEGQNVTLSCEQNLNHDAMYWYRQDPGQGLRLIYYSQIVNDFQKGDIAEGYSVSREKKESFPLTVTSAQKNPTAFYLCASSIQGGQPQHFGDGTRLSIL.

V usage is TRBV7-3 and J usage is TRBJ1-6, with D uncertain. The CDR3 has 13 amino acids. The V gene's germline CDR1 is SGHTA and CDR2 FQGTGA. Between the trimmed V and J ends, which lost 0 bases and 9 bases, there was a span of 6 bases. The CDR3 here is CASSLTGGSPLHF. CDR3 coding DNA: TGTGCCAGCAGCTTAACGGGCGGTTCACCCCTCCACTTT.

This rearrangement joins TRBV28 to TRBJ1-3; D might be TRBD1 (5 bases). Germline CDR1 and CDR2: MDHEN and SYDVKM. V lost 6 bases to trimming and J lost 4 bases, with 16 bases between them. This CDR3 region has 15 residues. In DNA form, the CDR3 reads TGTGCCAGCAGCCCCGGCGGGGGGTCAGGAAACACCATATATTTT. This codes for CASSPGGGSGNTIYF. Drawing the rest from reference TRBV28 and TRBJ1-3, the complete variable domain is DVKVTQSSRYLVKRTGEKVFLECVQDMDHENMFWYRQDPGLGLRLIYFSYDVKMKEKGDIPEGYSVSREKKERFSLILESASTNQTSMYLCASSPGGGSGNTIYFGEGSWLTVV.

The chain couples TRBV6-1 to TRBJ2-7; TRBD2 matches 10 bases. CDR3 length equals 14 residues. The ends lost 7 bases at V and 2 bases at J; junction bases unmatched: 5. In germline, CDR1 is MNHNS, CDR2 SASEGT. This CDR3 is CASIQTSGPYEQYF. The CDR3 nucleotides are TGTGCCAGCATCCAGACTAGCGGGCCCTACGAGCAGTACTTC.

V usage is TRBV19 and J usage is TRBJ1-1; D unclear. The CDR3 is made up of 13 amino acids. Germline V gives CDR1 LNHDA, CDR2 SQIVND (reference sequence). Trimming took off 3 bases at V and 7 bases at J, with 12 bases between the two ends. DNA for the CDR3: TGTGCCAGTAGTATCCACACTTTAAATGAAGCTTTCTTT. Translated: CASSIHTLNEAFF.

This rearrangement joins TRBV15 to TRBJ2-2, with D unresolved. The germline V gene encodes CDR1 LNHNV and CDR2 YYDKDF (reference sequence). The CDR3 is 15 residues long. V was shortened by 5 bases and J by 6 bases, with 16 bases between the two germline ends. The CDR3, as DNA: TGTGCCACCAGCGGCCGTTCCTGGACCGCCGGGGAGCTGTTTTTT. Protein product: CATSGRSWTAGELFF.

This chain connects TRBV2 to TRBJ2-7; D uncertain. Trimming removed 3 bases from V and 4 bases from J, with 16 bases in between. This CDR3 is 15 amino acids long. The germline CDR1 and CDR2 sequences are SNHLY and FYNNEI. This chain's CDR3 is CASSDPPIQRYEQYF. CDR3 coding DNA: TGTGCCAGCAGTGATCCCCCAATACAAAGATACGAGCAGTACTTC.

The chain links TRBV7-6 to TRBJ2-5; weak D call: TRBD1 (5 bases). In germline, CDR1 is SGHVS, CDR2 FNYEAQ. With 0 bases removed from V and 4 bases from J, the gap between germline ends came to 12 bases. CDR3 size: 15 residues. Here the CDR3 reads CASSLAGDWRETQYF. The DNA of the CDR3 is TGTGCCAGCAGCTTAGCAGGGGATTGGCGAGAGACCCAGTACTTC.

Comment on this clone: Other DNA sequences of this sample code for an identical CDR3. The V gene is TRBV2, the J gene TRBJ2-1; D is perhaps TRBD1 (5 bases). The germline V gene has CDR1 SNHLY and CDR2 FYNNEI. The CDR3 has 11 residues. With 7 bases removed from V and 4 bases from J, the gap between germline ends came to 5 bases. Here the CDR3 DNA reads TGTGCCAGCACAGGGTACAATGAGCAGTTCTTC. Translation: CASTGYNEQFF.

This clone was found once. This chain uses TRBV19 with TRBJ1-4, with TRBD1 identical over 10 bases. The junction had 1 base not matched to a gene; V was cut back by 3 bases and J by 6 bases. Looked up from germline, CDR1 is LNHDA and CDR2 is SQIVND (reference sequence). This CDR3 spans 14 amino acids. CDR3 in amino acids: CASSIGTGDEKLFF. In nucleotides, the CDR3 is TGTGCCAGTAGTATCGGGACAGGGGATGAAAAACTGTTTTTT.

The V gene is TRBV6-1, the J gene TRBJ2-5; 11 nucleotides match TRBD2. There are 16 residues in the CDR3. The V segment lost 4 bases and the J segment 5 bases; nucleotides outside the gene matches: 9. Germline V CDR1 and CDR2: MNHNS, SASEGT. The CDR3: CASSAVTSGSWETQYF. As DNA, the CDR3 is TGTGCCAGCAGTGCCGTTACTAGCGGGAGCTGGGAGACCCAGTACTTC.